Shown below are 30 T cell receptor beta chains from a single sample sequenced in a study of long-term antiretroviral therapy in people with HIV. An immunoSEQ assay, version v3.0, was performed at survey level. Repertoires were generated with immunoSEQ multiplex PCR, while TCRdb's copy carries only in-frame clones and drops some. The sample lists roughly 25,000 clones; 85% were seen once. The starting material was unsorted PBMCs, obtained 2.3 years after starting antiretroviral therapy. The origin of the receptors is a man in his forties or fifties with HIV.

This sequence joins TRBV6-5 and TRBJ1-2; D not certain. The ends were cut back, 9 bases at V and 0 bases at J, with 17 bases in the middle. The germline gives CDR1 MNHEY, CDR2 SVGAGI. The CDR3 is 15 residues long. The CDR3 protein is CASKLGRMSNYGYTF. In nucleotides, the CDR3 is TGTGCCAGTAAGTTAGGTCGCATGTCTAACTATGGCTACACCTTC.

This rearrangement joins TRBV7-9 to TRBJ1-6; 8 nucleotides match TRBD1. Germline loops: CDR1 SEHNR, CDR2 FQNEAQ (reference sequence). Unmatched junction bases numbered 6, after V lost 4 bases and J lost 7 bases. The CDR3 sequence is 15 residues long. The CDR3 here is CASSSRQGPNSPLHF. CDR3 coding DNA: TGTGCCAGCAGCTCGCGACAGGGGCCGAATTCACCCCTCCACTTT.

The chain is built from TRBV5-5 and TRBJ1-4; maybe TRBD1 (5 bases). Germline V gives CDR1 SGHKS, CDR2 YYEKEE (reference sequence). Trimming cost V 3 bases and J 4 bases, with 16 bases left between them. This CDR3 has 16 residues. For the CDR3, the DNA is TGTGCCAGCAGCTCCAGGGAGAACTTTAATAATGAAAAACTGTTTTTT. Its translation: CASSSRENFNNEKLFF.

This clone has just a few counts. The rearrangement joins TRBV2 to TRBJ2-2; D gene ambiguous. There are 14 residues in the CDR3. Germline V gene sequence: CDR1 SNHLY, CDR2 FYNNEI. V was pared by 2 bases and J by 3 bases, with 7 bases between. CDR3 sequence: CASSELSYTGELFF. The CDR3 DNA follows: TGTGCCAGCAGTGAACTCAGTTACACCGGGGAGCTGTTTTTT.

The chain combines TRBV13 with TRBJ1-5; D is uncertain. CDR1 is PRHDT, CDR2 FYEKMQ, per germline (reference sequence). CDR3 size: 14 residues. Trimming cost V 4 bases and J 7 bases, with 14 bases left between them. For the CDR3, the DNA is TGTGCCAGCAGCTCCTCGGCGGCGGGGCAGCCCCAGCATTTT. Translation: CASSSSAAGQPQHF.

The chain combines TRBV19 with TRBJ2-6; TRBD2 matches at 10 bases. CDR3 size: 19 residues. V lost 1 base and J lost 2; bases outside the gene matches: 8. Per the germline V gene, CDR1 is LNHDA and CDR2 is SQIVND (reference sequence). In DNA form, the CDR3 reads TGTGCCAGTAGTATAGGGCTAGCGGGGGCCTTAACTGGGGCCAACGTCCTGACTTTC. It translates to CASSIGLAGALTGANVLTF.

The chain links TRBV28 to TRBJ1-3; D may be TRBD1 (6 bases). Per germline, CDR1 MDHEN and CDR2 SYDVKM. The V end was cut by 10 bases, the J end by 7 bases, with 14 bases between. There are 12 residues in the CDR3. The CDR3 DNA sequence: TGTGCCACCATGGGGGCCGGCAACACCATATATTTT. Translating gives CATMGAGNTIYF.

CDR3 loop: CASSIAAGRPTYEQYF. The CDR3 DNA reads as TGTGCCAGTAGTATTGCCGCGGGACGACCAACCTACGAGCAGTACTTC. This sequence joins TRBV19 and TRBJ2-7, with a possible D match to TRBD2 (6 bases). The CDR3 loop spans 16 amino acids. Trimming cost V 3 bases and J 2 bases, with 17 bases left between them. Germline CDR1 and CDR2: LNHDA and SQIVND (reference sequence).

The chain uses TRBV30 and TRBJ2-1, with TRBD2 matching 13 bases. Germline V CDR1 and CDR2: GTSNPN, SVGIG (reference sequence). Trimming at V came to 5 bases and at J to 4 bases, leaving 2 bases not matched to a gene. CDR3 length equals 14 residues. The CDR3 is CAWVGLAGYNEQFF. The CDR3 DNA is TGTGCCTGGGTGGGACTAGCGGGATACAATGAGCAGTTCTTC.

V usage is TRBV5-1 and J usage is TRBJ2-6; no clear D. Trimming left V 4 bases short and J 2 bases short, with 13 bases between. Looked up from germline, CDR1 is SGHRS and CDR2 is YFSETQ. The CDR3 covers 16 residues. In DNA form, the CDR3 reads TGCGCCAGCAGCCGCGGCGGTCCCGCTGGGGCCAACGTCCTGACTTTC. As protein: CASSRGGPAGANVLTF.

This clone was counted between two and nine times. The V gene is TRBV9, the J gene TRBJ1-2, with D possibly matching TRBD1 (5 bases). The CDR3 length is 14 residues. The germline V gene has CDR1 SGDLS and CDR2 YYNGEE. V was clipped by 2 bases and J by 2 bases, with 10 bases between them. CDR3 bases: TGTGCCAGCAGCGTGAGGGACCGAAACTATGGCTACACCTTC. It translates to CASSVRDRNYGYTF.

The chain couples TRBV30 to TRBJ1-4; TRBD1 is a possible D gene (5 bases). CDR1 and CDR2 (germline): GTSNPN, SVGIG (reference sequence). The CDR3 runs 15 residues. V lost 1 base and J 8 bases, leaving 17 bases between the germline ends. This CDR3 reads CAWSEITQGGEKLFF. DNA for the CDR3: TGTGCCTGGAGTGAGATTACGCAGGGTGGCGAAAAACTGTTTTTT.

This chain links TRBV5-8 with TRBJ1-5; D ambiguous. V lost 0 bases, J lost 7 bases, and 8 bases lay in between. CDR3 length: 13 amino acids. Germline CDR1 SGHTS, CDR2 YDEGEE. The CDR3 region has the DNA TGTGCCAGCAGCTTGGTGGTTCGGCAGCCCCAGCATTTT. Translation gives CASSLVVRQPQHF.

The gene calls are TRBV27 and TRBJ2-5; either TRBD1 or TRBD2 may fit D (5 bases each). The germline V gene has CDR1 MNHEY and CDR2 SMNVEV (reference sequence). Between the trimmed V and J ends, which lost 0 bases and 4 bases, there was a span of 15 bases. This CDR3 spans 16 amino acids. The CDR3 DNA reads as TGTGCCAGCAGTTTATCGGGTCGGGGTAGGGGAGAGACCCAGTACTTC. Translation gives CASSLSGRGRGETQYF.

This chain links TRBV7-3 with TRBJ2-1, with TRBD2 matching over 10 bases. J lost 9 bases, V lost 1 base, and 3 bases had no gene match. The CDR3 has 14 residues. The germline gives CDR1 SGHTA, CDR2 FQGTGA. CDR3 nucleotide sequence: TGTGCCAGCAGCTTAAAGGCTAGCGGGGGTGAGCAGTTCTTC. This encodes CASSLKASGGEQFF.

The V and J genes are TRBV5-4 and TRBJ2-2; no clear D gene. This CDR3 contains 13 residues. Germline V gene data show CDR1 as SGHNT and CDR2 as YYREEE (reference sequence). V was pared by 4 bases and J by 5 bases, with 9 bases between. CDR3 bases: TGTGCCAGCAGCGCAGGAGTGACCGGGGAGCTGTTTTTT. This encodes CASSAGVTGELFF.

The chain carries TRBV6-1 and TRBJ1-2, with unresolved D. Germline lookup yields CDR1 MNHNS and CDR2 SASEGT. Trimming left V 2 bases short and J 8 bases short, with 12 bases between. The CDR3 sequence is 13 residues long. Here the CDR3 reads CASSELRGGGYTF. Written as DNA, the CDR3 is TGTGCCAGCAGTGAATTAAGAGGAGGAGGCTACACCTTC.

The gene calls are TRBV7-9 and TRBJ2-7; 9 bases fit TRBD1. Looked up from germline, CDR1 is SEHNR and CDR2 is FQNEAQ (reference sequence). This CDR3 contains 14 residues. With 5 bases clipped from V and 6 bases from J, the junction kept 8 bases outside the gene matches. This CDR3 is CASSPGTGSVEQYF. The CDR3 coding sequence is TGTGCCAGCAGCCCCGGGACAGGGTCAGTCGAGCAGTACTTC.

This clone is medium-sized by share. V is TRBV5-1 and J is TRBJ2-7; D is perhaps TRBD1 or TRBD2 (5 bases each). This CDR3 contains 16 residues. The V gene lost 0 bases and the J gene lost 0 bases, with 13 bases spanning the gap. Germline loops: CDR1 SGHRS, CDR2 YFSETQ. The CDR3 protein is CASSLDTGTASYEQYF. DNA for the CDR3: TGCGCCAGCAGCTTGGACACTGGGACGGCCTCCTACGAGCAGTACTTC.

The genes are TRBV7-8 and TRBJ2-1; D tentatively fits TRBD1 or TRBD2 (6 bases each). Germline CDR1 and CDR2: SGHVS and FQNEAQ. Trimming stripped 2 bases from V and 2 bases from J, with 19 bases between. CDR3 length: 18 residues. The chain's CDR3 is CASSLRWGAGTTYNEQFF. As DNA, the CDR3 is TGTGCCAGCAGCTTAAGGTGGGGGGCGGGAACAACCTACAATGAGCAGTTCTTC.

The chain is built from TRBV5-6 and TRBJ2-5; 8 bases align to TRBD2. V lost 4 bases, J lost 4 bases, and 6 bases stayed unmatched. Germline values: CDR1 SGHDT, CDR2 YYEEEE. The CDR3 sequence is 14 residues long. CDR3 in DNA: TGTGCCAGCAGCACTTCTCTAGCGGGAGAGACCCAGTACTTC. It translates to CASSTSLAGETQYF.

The chain is built from TRBV15 and TRBJ2-1; TRBD2 agrees at 7 bases. CDR1 and CDR2 from the germline V gene are LNHNV and YYDKDF (reference sequence). Unmatched junction bases numbered 10, after V lost 3 bases and J lost 5 bases. There are 16 residues in the CDR3. This CDR3 is CATSSISGERNNEQFF. The CDR3 DNA reads as TGTGCCACCAGCAGTATAAGCGGGGAACGAAACAATGAGCAGTTCTTC.

The chain recombines TRBV5-4 with TRBJ2-7, with D perhaps given as TRBD1 or TRBD2 (6 bases each). V gave up 4 bases and J gave up 4 bases, with 18 bases separating them. CDR3 length: 15 amino acids. Looked up from germline, CDR1 is SGHNT and CDR2 is YYREEE (reference sequence). The CDR3 DNA follows: TGTGCCAGCAGCAGGGGGGACTGGAAATCATACGAGCAGTACTTC. Protein: CASSRGDWKSYEQYF.

The genes are TRBV6-5 and TRBJ2-1; 9 bases are shared with TRBD1. The CDR3 runs to 14 residues. Germline V gene lookup returns CDR1 MNHEY and CDR2 SVGAGI. J was trimmed by 7 bases and V by 5 bases; bases with no gene match: 6. The CDR3 spells CASSPGTGTNEQFF. DNA for the CDR3: TGTGCCAGCAGTCCCGGGACAGGGACGAATGAGCAGTTCTTC.

The genes are TRBV7-9 and TRBJ1-6; 9 bases match TRBD1. This CDR3 region has 13 residues. V shed 6 bases and J 12 bases; nucleotides not matched to a gene: 6. CDR1 and CDR2 (germline): SEHNR, FQNEAQ (reference sequence). CDR3 in amino acids: CASRGTGIEPLHF. In DNA, the CDR3 is TGTGCCAGCAGGGGGACAGGGATTGAACCCCTCCACTTT.

The chain is built from TRBV2 and TRBJ1-1, with a possible D match to TRBD1 (5 bases). This CDR3 contains 14 residues. Germline-derived CDR1 and CDR2 are SNHLY and FYNNEI. V was cut by 7 bases and J by 3 bases, with 15 bases left in between. CDR3 protein: CASTPAGDDTEAFF. The CDR3 coding sequence is TGTGCCAGCACCCCTGCGGGGGACGACACTGAAGCTTTCTTT. The whole variable domain, remainder taken from reference TRBV2 and TRBJ1-1, is EPEVTQTPSHQVTQMGQEVILRCVPISNHLYFYWYRQILGQKVEFLVSFYNNEISEKSEIFDDQFSVERPDGSNFTLKIRSTKLEDSAMYFCASTPAGDDTEAFFGQGTRLTVV.

The rearrangement links TRBV19 to TRBJ1-5, with D unresolved. CDR1 is LNHDA and CDR2 is SQIVND in the germline V gene (reference sequence). The ends were cut back, 7 bases at V and 0 bases at J, with 10 bases in the middle. The CDR3 is 14 amino acids. The CDR3 spells CASTIVASNQPQHF. Here the CDR3 DNA reads TGTGCCAGTACCATCGTGGCTAGCAATCAGCCCCAGCATTTT.

The chain employs TRBV5-1 and TRBJ2-2, with D perhaps matching TRBD2 (6 bases). The CDR3 has 15 residues. Deletions cut 3 bases from V and 3 bases from J, with 12 bases between. Germline V gene sequence: CDR1 SGHRS, CDR2 YFSETQ. CDR3 nucleotides: TGCGCCAGCAGCTGGGGACTTCAGGACACCGGGGAGCTGTTTTTT. This encodes CASSWGLQDTGELFF.

The rearrangement joins TRBV30 to TRBJ1-6; D is undetermined. Germline V gene data show CDR1 as GTSNPN and CDR2 as SVGIG (reference sequence). The CDR3 contains 16 residues. V shed 0 bases and J shed 0 bases, with 9 bases lying between them. CDR3 loop: CAWSVSGFSYNSPLHF. The DNA for the CDR3 is TGTGCCTGGAGTGTAAGCGGGTTCTCCTATAATTCACCCCTCCACTTT.

The chain employs TRBV5-6 and TRBJ2-3, with D possibly matching TRBD2 (5 bases). Per the germline V gene, CDR1 is SGHDT and CDR2 is YYEEEE. V lost 4 bases to trimming and J lost 1 base, with 13 bases between them. The CDR3 covers 15 residues. CDR3 loop: CASSPTDSRTDTQYF. CDR3 bases: TGTGCCAGCAGCCCTACGGACTCTCGCACAGATACGCAGTATTTT.